These T cell receptor beta chains were read from a single sample in a study of T cells in Graves' hyperthyroidism and ophthalmopathy. TCRdb itself ran the multiplex PCR reads through MiXCR, one entry per CDR3 protein. The table records a few hundred thousand distinct CDR3 sequences, approximately 15% of them present only once. The material sequenced was blood. The receptors derive from a woman in her twenties or thirties with Graves' hyperthyroidism that later progressed to Graves' ophthalmopathy. The CDR3 runs from the conserved cysteine through the conserved F or W. A D gene is named only where the DNA matches it firmly. Rows give clone size only sometimes, using once, few, many, or a class for an expanded clone.

TRBV14,-,TRBJ1-1,-,16,CASSRVWGRGNTEAFF,TGTGCCAGCAGCCGAGTCTGGGGGCGAGGGAACACTGAAGCTTTCTTT
TRBV12-3/TRBV12-4,-,TRBJ1-5,-,13,CASSFTGYQPQHF,TGTGCCAGCAGTTTTACAGGGTATCAGCCCCAGCATTTT
TRBV7-2,many,TRBJ2-3,-,12,CASSFLSDTQYF,TGTGCCAGCAGCTTTCTATCAGATACGCAGTATTTT
TRBV2,-,TRBJ1-5,TRBD1,17,CASRSRDSTYSNQPQHF,TGTGCCAGCAGGAGCCGGGACAGCACTTATAGCAATCAGCCCCAGCATTTT
TRBV6-1,-,TRBJ1-1,-,14,CASRRYDGKSEAFF,TGTGCCAGCAGACGATACGACGGAAAATCTGAAGCTTTCTTT
TRBV4-2,-,TRBJ2-7,-,12,CASSPSGDEQYF,TGTGCCAGCAGCCCCTCCGGGGACGAGCAGTACTTC
TRBV28,many,TRBJ2-3,-,15,CASRLGRDFTDTQYF,TGTGCCAGCAGATTAGGGCGGGACTTCACAGATACGCAGTATTTT
TRBV12-3/TRBV12-4,many,TRBJ2-7,TRBD1,15,CASTWGDRENGEQYF,TGTGCCAGCACCTGGGGGGACAGGGAAAATGGCGAGCAGTACTTC
TRBV5-1,many,TRBJ1-1,-,15,CASSWRGGKNTEAFF,TGCGCCAGCAGCTGGCGGGGAGGGAAGAACACTGAAGCTTTCTTT
TRBV12-3/TRBV12-4,many,TRBJ2-6,TRBD1,15,CASSRQGIGANVLTF,TGTGCCAGCAGTCGACAGGGAATAGGGGCCAACGTCCTGACTTTC
TRBV18,few,TRBJ1-6,-,15,CASSPGEAYNSPLHF,TGTGCCAGCTCACCAGGAGAAGCCTATAATTCACCCCTCCACTTT
TRBV12-3/TRBV12-4,many,TRBJ1-4,-,13,CASRKGGNEKLFF,TGTGCCAGCAGAAAGGGGGGGAATGAAAAACTGTTTTTT
TRBV11-2,many,TRBJ2-1,-,15,CASSQDGSSYNEQFF,TGTGCCAGCAGCCAGGACGGCAGCTCCTACAATGAGCAGTTCTTC
TRBV24-1,few,TRBJ2-3,TRBD2,16,CATSDRTSGLPDTQYF,TGTGCCACCAGTGATCGGACTAGCGGCCTTCCAGATACGCAGTATTTT
TRBV28,many,TRBJ1-2,-,14,CASSSPGRQYGYTF,TGTGCCAGCAGTTCCCCGGGGAGACAGTATGGCTACACCTTC
TRBV18,many,TRBJ2-2,-,13,CASSLRQGGELFF,TGTGCCAGCTCTCTCCGGCAAGGCGGGGAGCTGTTTTTT
TRBV2,many,TRBJ1-2,-,14,CASSTQTGSYGYTF,TGTGCCAGCAGCACCCAGACAGGATCCTATGGCTACACCTTC
TRBV7-9,few,TRBJ2-3,TRBD1,15,CASSARQGDTDTQYF,TGTGCCAGCAGCGCCAGACAGGGAGACACAGATACGCAGTATTTT
TRBV5-1,many,TRBJ2-7,-,13,CASSLAVGYEQYF,TGCGCCAGCAGCTTGGCCGTGGGGTACGAGCAGTACTTC
TRBV11-2,-,TRBJ2-1,TRBD2,16,CASGSSGRSSYNEQFF,TGTGCCAGCGGTAGCTCCGGGAGGAGCTCCTACAATGAGCAGTTCTTC
TRBV2,many,TRBJ1-2,TRBD1,15,CASSQGQGTSYGYTF,TGTGCCAGCAGTCAAGGACAGGGGACCTCCTATGGCTACACCTTC
TRBV9,many,TRBJ2-6,TRBD1,17,CASSVDRDVPGANVLTF,TGTGCCAGCAGCGTGGACAGGGATGTACCTGGGGCCAACGTCCTGACTTTC
TRBV15,many,TRBJ1-2,-,14,CATSRGTDTGRYTF,TGTGCCACCAGCAGAGGAACAGATACGGGACGCTACACCTTC
TRBV29-1,-,TRBJ2-7,TRBD1,14,CSVLQGASSYEQYF,TGCAGCGTTTTACAGGGGGCTAGCTCCTACGAGCAGTACTTC
TRBV18,many,TRBJ1-1,-,13,CASSLNLDSEAFF,TGTGCCAGCTCCTTGAATTTAGACAGTGAAGCTTTCTTT
TRBV30,many,TRBJ1-1,TRBD1,12,CAWTTGTVEAFF,TGTGCCTGGACCACTGGGACAGTTGAAGCTTTCTTT
TRBV20-1,-,TRBJ2-1,-,14,CSHTRASRDNEQFF,TGCAGTCACACCAGGGCCTCGAGAGATAATGAGCAGTTCTTC
TRBV18,few,TRBJ2-7,-,14,CASSSLGEAYEQYF,TGTGCCAGCTCATCTCTTGGGGAGGCGTACGAGCAGTACTTC
TRBV7-2,few,TRBJ1-4,-,18,CASSLDRRGLRANEKLFF,TGTGCCAGCAGCTTAGACAGGAGGGGTCTTCGGGCTAATGAAAAACTGTTTTTT
TRBV20-1,-,TRBJ2-1,-,12,CSARDLVNEQFF,TGCAGTGCTAGAGATTTGGTCAATGAGCAGTTCTTC
TRBV5-1,-,TRBJ2-2,-,14,CASRPSDYTGELFF,TGCGCCAGCAGACCTTCGGACTACACCGGGGAGCTGTTTTTT
TRBV28,many,TRBJ1-2,-,11,CASRQNYGYTF,TGTGCCAGCAGGCAGAACTATGGCTACACCTTC
TRBV11-3,many,TRBJ1-1,-,14,CASSFSTPNTEAFF,TGTGCCAGCAGCTTTTCGACACCTAACACTGAAGCTTTCTTT
TRBV7-2,many,TRBJ2-1,-,16,CASSLRSGWGYNEQFF,TGTGCCAGCAGCTTACGCAGCGGTTGGGGTTACAATGAGCAGTTCTTC
TRBV12-3/TRBV12-4,-,TRBJ2-4,-,16,CASEDGRAPTKNIQYF,TGTGCCAGCGAGGATGGACGGGCCCCTACTAAAAACATTCAGTACTTC
TRBV30,many,TRBJ2-7,TRBD2,12,CAWSRQAGEQYF,TGTGCCTGGAGTAGACAAGCGGGGGAGCAGTACTTC
TRBV28,many,TRBJ2-7,TRBD1,15,CASSRGQGSSYEQYF,TGTGCCAGCAGCCGCGGACAGGGGAGCTCCTACGAGCAGTACTTC
TRBV10-3,many,TRBJ1-1,-,13,CAISAVPNTEAFF,TGTGCCATCAGTGCGGTCCCGAACACTGAAGCTTTCTTT
TRBV20-1,-,TRBJ1-1,-,15,CSARHPTGRNTEAFF,TGCAGTGCTAGACACCCGACGGGTAGGAACACTGAAGCTTTCTTT
TRBV28,many,TRBJ1-2,-,13,CASSWVQGYGYTF,TGTGCCAGCAGTTGGGTGCAGGGATATGGCTACACCTTC
TRBV7-2,many,TRBJ1-4,-,14,CASSFGPPNEKLFF,TGTGCCAGCAGCTTTGGGCCCCCGAATGAAAAACTGTTTTTT
TRBV7-9,-,TRBJ1-1,-,16,CASSSQLVSMNTEAFF,TGTGCCAGCAGCTCCCAGCTGGTCTCCATGAACACTGAAGCTTTCTTT
TRBV27,many,TRBJ1-3,-,15,CASSLSYGTGNTIYF,TGTGCCAGCAGTTTATCGTACGGAACTGGAAACACCATATATTTT
TRBV9,many,TRBJ1-6,-,14,CASSPWGKHSPLHF,TGTGCCAGCAGCCCATGGGGGAAGCATTCACCCCTCCACTTT
TRBV27,many,TRBJ2-3,-,12,CASRQESGTQYF,TGTGCCAGCAGGCAAGAATCGGGTACGCAGTATTTT
TRBV12-3/TRBV12-4,many,TRBJ2-5,-,15,CASTPGSSLEETQYF,TGTGCCAGCACCCCGGGAAGTTCCCTGGAAGAGACCCAGTACTTC
TRBV5-1,many,TRBJ2-5,TRBD1,15,CASSLSGQGMETQYF,TGCGCCAGCAGCTTGTCGGGACAGGGAATGGAGACCCAGTACTTC